The rows below give T cell receptor beta chains drawn from one sample of a study of shared clonotypes between healthy human individuals. TCRdb's copy holds only in-frame clones and misses some; the assay was immunoSEQ multiplex PCR. The repertoire holds approximately 500,000 clones, less than 85% seen once, with 10% to 15% in the top ten. Sequencing used PBMCs. The receptors originated from a woman aged 40-49 years in good health. Some clones in this sample may be carry-over from other donors' samples. CDR3s include the opening cysteine and the closing phenylalanine or tryptophan. The D gene is left open where the match is weak. Size is omitted from some rows. Given values are once, few, many or a class for expanded clones.

size	J	D	V	DNA	CDR3
.	TRBJ1-4	TRBD1	TRBV5-1	TGCGCCAGCAGCTTGGACAGGGGGCGGGAAGAAAAACTGTTTTTT	CASSLDRGREEKLFF
once	TRBJ2-2	.	TRBV5-5	TGTGCCAGCAGCTTGGTTAGGACAGACACCGGGGAGCTGTTTTTT	CASSLVRTDTGELFF
.	TRBJ2-3	.	TRBV7-2	TGTGCCAGCAGCCAAGTCGGGGATACGCAGTATTTT	CASSQVGDTQYF
.	TRBJ2-7	TRBD2	TRBV27	TGTGCCAGCACCGTAAGAATGCCCAACCCAGCGGGGGGTTCCTACGAGCAGTACTTC	CASTVRMPNPAGGSYEQYF
.	TRBJ2-1	.	TRBV11-3	TGTGCCAGCAGCGAGGGGGACAATGAGCAGTTCTTC	CASSEGDNEQFF
.	TRBJ2-7	TRBD1	TRBV9	TGTGCCAGCAGCGTAGAGGGGACAGGGGCCTACGAGCAGTACTTC	CASSVEGTGAYEQYF
.	TRBJ2-1	.	TRBV10-1	TGCGCCAGCAGCGACGGTCCTTCCGATAGAAATGAGCAGTTCTTC	CASSDGPSDRNEQFF
.	TRBJ1-5	.	TRBV20-1	TGCAGTGCTAGGTCGGGCCAGCCCCAGCATTTT	CSARSGQPQHF
.	TRBJ2-5	.	TRBV13	TGTGCCAGCAGTTCCTTCTTCGGGCGGGGTCAAGAGACCCAGTACTTC	CASSSFFGRGQETQYF
.	TRBJ2-4	TRBD1	TRBV6-1	TGTGCCAGCAGTGAACTGGGACAGAACAAAAACATTCAGTACTTC	CASSELGQNKNIQYF
.	TRBJ2-1	TRBD1	TRBV5-1	TGCGCCAGCAGCTTGGTAGGGGGACAGAACAATGAGCAGTTCTTC	CASSLVGGQNNEQFF
.	TRBJ1-3	.	TRBV5-1	TGCGCCAGCAGCTGGGACACCTCTGGAAACACCATATATTTT	CASSWDTSGNTIYF
.	TRBJ2-7	.	TRBV30	TGTGCCCGGACAGAGGGGCACGAGCAGTACTTC	CARTEGHEQYF
.	TRBJ1-2	.	TRBV19	TGTGCCAGTAGTCCGCCCTGGGGTGGGTCACAGGCGTTCGGCTATGGCTACACCTTC	CASSPPWGGSQAFGYGYTF
.	TRBJ2-1	.	TRBV29-1	TGCAGCGTTGAAGAAGTACCACCAGCCGATGAGCAGTTCTTC	CSVEEVPPADEQFF
.	TRBJ1-1	.	TRBV9	TGTGCCAGCAGCCCCACAGGAGGTGGCACTGAAGCTTTCTTT	CASSPTGGGTEAFF
many	TRBJ1-1	TRBD1	TRBV7-2	TGTGCCAGCAGCGGACAGGGGCCAGGCACTGAAGCTTTCTTT	CASSGQGPGTEAFF
.	TRBJ2-5	.	TRBV20-1	TGCAGTGCTAGTGCCGAAGAGACCCAGTACTTC	CSASAEETQYF
.	TRBJ2-3	TRBD2	TRBV7-8	TGTGCCAGCAGCTTGCTGATAGCGGGAGTTCTAGATACGCAGTATTTT	CASSLLIAGVLDTQYF
once	TRBJ2-2	.	TRBV7-9	TGTGCCAGCAGCGCAAAGTTGGGGCAGGGTAGCACCGGGGAGCTGTTTTTT	CASSAKLGQGSTGELFF
.	TRBJ2-1	.	TRBV6-1	TGTGCCAGCAGTGAACTGGTGGGAGCAGCCAATGAGCAGTTCTTC	CASSELVGAANEQFF
.	TRBJ1-4	TRBD1	TRBV6-5	TGTGCCAGCAGTTACCTCCGGGGACAGAATAATGAAAAACTGTTTTTT	CASSYLRGQNNEKLFF
.	TRBJ1-3	.	TRBV18	TGTGCCAGCTCACCCGATGCCTTCTCTGGAAACACCATATATTTT	CASSPDAFSGNTIYF
once	TRBJ2-1	.	TRBV10-2	TGCGCCACTCAGGGGGGGACTACCTACAATGAGCAGTTCTTC	CATQGGTTYNEQFF
few	TRBJ1-4	.	TRBV6-1	TGTGCCAGCAGTGAAGGGGGGGGCGCCTATGAAAAACTGTTTTTT	CASSEGGGAYEKLFF
few	TRBJ2-7	.	TRBV28	TGTGCCAGCAGTTCCAGGGACCCTCCCTCTGAGTTCGAGCAGTACTTC	CASSSRDPPSEFEQYF
few	TRBJ1-4	TRBD1	TRBV6-4	TGTGCCAGCGTCAAGGACAGGGGGCGCCCATCTAATGAAAAACTGTTTTTT	CASVKDRGRPSNEKLFF
.	TRBJ1-5	.	TRBV7-3	TGTGCCAGCAGCTTTGACAGCAATCAGCCCCAGCATTTT	CASSFDSNQPQHF
.	TRBJ1-5	TRBD1	TRBV28	TGTGCCAGCACCCCGGACAGGGGATACGATCAGCCCCAGCATTTT	CASTPDRGYDQPQHF
.	TRBJ2-3	.	TRBV6-1	TGTGCCAGCAGTCGTACAGGTCCTCTCACAGATACGCAGTATTTT	CASSRTGPLTDTQYF
.	TRBJ2-1	TRBD2	TRBV11-2	TGTGCCAGCAGCTTAGATGTGGGAGGACTAGCCTCCTACAATGAGCAGTTCTTC	CASSLDVGGLASYNEQFF
.	TRBJ2-2	TRBD1	TRBV7-9	TGTGCCAGCAGCCAGGGACAGGTGAACACCGGGGAGCTGTTTTTT	CASSQGQVNTGELFF
.	TRBJ2-1	.	TRBV11-2	TGTGCCAGCAGCTTAGTTTCGCCTGACAATGAGCAGTTCTTC	CASSLVSPDNEQFF
.	TRBJ2-7	TRBD1	TRBV9	TGTGCCAGCAGCGTAGGGCAGGGGGCCGTCTACGAGCAGTACTTC	CASSVGQGAVYEQYF
.	TRBJ1-2	.	TRBV30	TGTGCCTCGATACCGGGACGGACCGACTATGGCTACACCTTC	CASIPGRTDYGYTF
.	TRBJ2-2	.	TRBV16	TGTGCCAGCAGCCAAATTCTCAGCCACCCCGGGGAGCTGTTTTTT	CASSQILSHPGELFF
.	TRBJ2-7	.	TRBV5-1	TGCGCCAGCAGCTTGGTGGCAGGGGCCCACGAGCAGTACTTC	CASSLVAGAHEQYF
.	TRBJ1-2	TRBD1	TRBV28	TGTGCCAGCAGTTTCTCCCGGACAGGGGGCTATGGCTACACCTTC	CASSFSRTGGYGYTF
.	TRBJ1-2	.	TRBV7-2	TGTGCCAGCAGCTACGACAGGTTGAGTGGCTACACCTTC	CASSYDRLSGYTF
few	TRBJ2-7	.	TRBV6-6	TGTGCCAGCAGTCTATCTGGGACCGCCTACGAGCAGTACTTC	CASSLSGTAYEQYF